This T cell receptor (beta chain) stems from a study of CD8+ T cells in alopecia areata. CDR1 SGDLS and CDR2 YYNGEE come from the germline V gene. Trimming left V 4 bases short and J 4 bases short, with 11 bases between. The CDR3 contains 13 residues. RNA was isolated and reverse transcribed to cDNA, the sequencing template. Method: immunoSEQ multiplex PCR; TCRdb's copy keeps in-frame clones and lacks some. The top ten clones hold roughly 15% of a sample with 140,000 to 150,000 clones, less than 70% of them seen once. This clone was counted only a few times. Described treatment: oral pan-JAK inhibitor, 5-10 mg twice daily.

The chain has TRBV9 and TRBJ1-1; D uncertain. This sequence was found in a human donor with alopecia areata. Sequencing used CD8+ T cells sorted from blood, obtained at week 4, from a patient treated with tofacitinib. The CDR3 sequence is CASSYSGSTEAFF. CDR3 DNA sequence: TGTGCCAGCAGCTACTCGGGGTCCACTGAAGCTTTCTTT.